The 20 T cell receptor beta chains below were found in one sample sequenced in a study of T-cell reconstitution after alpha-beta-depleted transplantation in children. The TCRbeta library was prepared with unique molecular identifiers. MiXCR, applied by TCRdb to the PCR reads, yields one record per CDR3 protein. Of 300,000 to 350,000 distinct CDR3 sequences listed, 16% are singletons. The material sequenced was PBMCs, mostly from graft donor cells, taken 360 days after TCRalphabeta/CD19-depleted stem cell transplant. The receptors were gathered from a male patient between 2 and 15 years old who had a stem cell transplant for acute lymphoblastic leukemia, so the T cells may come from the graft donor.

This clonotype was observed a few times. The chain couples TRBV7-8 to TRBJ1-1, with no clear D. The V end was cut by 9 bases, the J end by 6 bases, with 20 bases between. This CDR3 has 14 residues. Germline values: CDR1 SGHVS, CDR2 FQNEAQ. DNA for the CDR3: TGTGCCAGTCCGCGCCGGAGGACGGGCTCTGAAGCTTTCTTT. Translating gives CASPRRRTGSEAFF.

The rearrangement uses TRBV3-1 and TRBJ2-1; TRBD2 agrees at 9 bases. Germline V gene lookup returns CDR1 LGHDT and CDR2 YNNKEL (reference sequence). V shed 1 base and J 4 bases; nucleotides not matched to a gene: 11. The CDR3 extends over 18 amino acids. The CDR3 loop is CASSQASGATSFYNEQFF. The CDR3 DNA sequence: TGTGCCAGCAGCCAAGCTAGCGGGGCTACGAGCTTTTACAATGAGCAGTTCTTC.

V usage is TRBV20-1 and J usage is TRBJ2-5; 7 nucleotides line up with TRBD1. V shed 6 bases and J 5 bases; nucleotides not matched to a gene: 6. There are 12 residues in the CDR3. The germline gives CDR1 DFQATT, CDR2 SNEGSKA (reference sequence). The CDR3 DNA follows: TGCAGTGCCTCTGGACAGGCGGAGACCCAGTACTTC. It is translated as CSASGQAETQYF.

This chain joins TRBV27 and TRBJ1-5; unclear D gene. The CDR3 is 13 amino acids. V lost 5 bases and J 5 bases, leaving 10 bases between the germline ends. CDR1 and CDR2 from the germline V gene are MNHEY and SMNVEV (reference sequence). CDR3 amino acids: CASSQRAYQPQHF. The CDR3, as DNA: TGTGCCAGCAGTCAGCGGGCCTATCAGCCCCAGCATTTT.

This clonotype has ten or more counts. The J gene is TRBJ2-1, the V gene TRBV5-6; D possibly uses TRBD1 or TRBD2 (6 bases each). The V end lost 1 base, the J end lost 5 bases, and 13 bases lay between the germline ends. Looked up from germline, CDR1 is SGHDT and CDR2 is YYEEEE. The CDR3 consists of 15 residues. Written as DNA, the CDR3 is TGTGCCAGCAGCTTGCCCGGGGGCGTCCACAATGAGCAGTTCTTC. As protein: CASSLPGGVHNEQFF.

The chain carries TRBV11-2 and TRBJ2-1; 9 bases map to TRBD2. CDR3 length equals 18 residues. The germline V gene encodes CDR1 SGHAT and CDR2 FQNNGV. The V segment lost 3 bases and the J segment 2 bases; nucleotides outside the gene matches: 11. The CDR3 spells CASSFSLSGRGAYNEQFF. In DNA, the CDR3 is TGTGCCAGCAGCTTTTCACTTAGCGGGAGAGGCGCCTACAATGAGCAGTTCTTC.

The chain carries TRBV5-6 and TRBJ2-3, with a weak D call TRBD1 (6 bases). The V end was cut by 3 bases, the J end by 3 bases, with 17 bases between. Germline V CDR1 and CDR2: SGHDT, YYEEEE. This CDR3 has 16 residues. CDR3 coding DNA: TGTGCCAGCAGCTACAGGGTAGGGGTCACAACAGATACGCAGTATTTT. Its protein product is CASSYRVGVTTDTQYF.

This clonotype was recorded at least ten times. Here the CDR3 reads CSVGPSQETQYF. The CDR3 bases are TGCAGCGTTGGTCCATCCCAAGAGACCCAGTACTTC. The chain is built from TRBV29-1 and TRBJ2-5; D call uncertain. The length of the CDR3 is 12 residues. V lost 4 bases, J lost 1 base, and 7 bases lay in between. Per germline, CDR1 SQVTM and CDR2 ANQGSEA. The full variable domain, in which reference TRBV29-1 and TRBJ2-5 provide the parts outside the CDR3, is SAVISQKPSRDICQRGTSLTIQCQVDSQVTMMFWYRQQPGQSLTLIATANQGSEATYESGFVIDKFPISRPNLTFSTLTVSNMSPEDSSIYLCSVGPSQETQYFGPGTRLLVL.

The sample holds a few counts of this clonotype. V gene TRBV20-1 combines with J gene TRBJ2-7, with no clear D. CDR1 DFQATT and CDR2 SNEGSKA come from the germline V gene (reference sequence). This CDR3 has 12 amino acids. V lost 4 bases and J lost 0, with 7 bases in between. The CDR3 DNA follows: TGCAGTGCTATGGATAGCTCCTACGAGCAGTACTTC. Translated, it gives CSAMDSSYEQYF.

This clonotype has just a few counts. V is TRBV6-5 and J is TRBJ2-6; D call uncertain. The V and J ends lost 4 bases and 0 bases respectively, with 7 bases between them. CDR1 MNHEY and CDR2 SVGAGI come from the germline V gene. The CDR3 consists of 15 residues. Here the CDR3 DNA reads TGTGCCAGCAGTTTAACAGACTCTGGGGCCAACGTCCTGACTTTC. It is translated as CASSLTDSGANVLTF.

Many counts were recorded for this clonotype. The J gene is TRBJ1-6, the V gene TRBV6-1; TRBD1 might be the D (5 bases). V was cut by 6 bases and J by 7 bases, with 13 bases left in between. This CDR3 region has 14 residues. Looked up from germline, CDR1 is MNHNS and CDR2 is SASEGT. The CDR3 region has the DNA TGTGCCAGCAGCACCCGATGGGGGAATTCACCCCTCCACTTT. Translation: CASSTRWGNSPLHF.

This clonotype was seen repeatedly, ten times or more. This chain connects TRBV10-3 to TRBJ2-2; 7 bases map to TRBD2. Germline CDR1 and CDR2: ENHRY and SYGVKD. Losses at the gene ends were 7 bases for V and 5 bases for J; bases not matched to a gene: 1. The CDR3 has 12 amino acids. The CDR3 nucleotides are TGTGCCATCACCGGGGGGACCGGGGAGCTGTTTTTT. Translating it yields CAITGGTGELFF.

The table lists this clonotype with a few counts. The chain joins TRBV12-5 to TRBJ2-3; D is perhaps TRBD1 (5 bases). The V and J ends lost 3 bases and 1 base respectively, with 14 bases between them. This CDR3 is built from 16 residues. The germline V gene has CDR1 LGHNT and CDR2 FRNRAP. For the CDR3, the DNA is TGTGCTAGTGGTTTAGGGGCGGTTTTAGGCACAGATACGCAGTATTTT. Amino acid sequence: CASGLGAVLGTDTQYF.

The chain's CDR3 is CASSQDWSGVGNQPQHF. In DNA, the CDR3 is TGCGCCAGCAGCCAAGATTGGTCAGGGGTCGGGAATCAGCCCCAGCATTTT. The V gene is TRBV4-3, the J gene TRBJ1-5; D perhaps matches TRBD1 (6 bases). This CDR3 contains 17 residues. V was clipped by 0 bases and J by 4 bases, with 16 bases between them. Germline V CDR1 and CDR2: LGHNA, YSLEER.

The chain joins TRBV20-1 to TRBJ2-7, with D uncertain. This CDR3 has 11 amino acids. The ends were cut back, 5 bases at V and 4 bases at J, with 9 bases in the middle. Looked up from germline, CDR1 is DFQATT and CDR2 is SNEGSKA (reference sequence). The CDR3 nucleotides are TGCAGTGCTCAGTGGGATTACGAGCAGTACTTC. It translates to CSAQWDYEQYF.

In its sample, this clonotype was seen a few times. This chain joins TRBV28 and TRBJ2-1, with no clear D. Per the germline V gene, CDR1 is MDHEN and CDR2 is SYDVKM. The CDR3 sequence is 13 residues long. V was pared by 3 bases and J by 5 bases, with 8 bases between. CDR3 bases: TGTGCCAGCAGTTTCCCCCATAACAATGAGCAGTTCTTC. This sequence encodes CASSFPHNNEQFF. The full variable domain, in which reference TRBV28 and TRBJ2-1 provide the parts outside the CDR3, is DVKVTQSSRYLVKRTGEKVFLECVQDMDHENMFWYRQDPGLGLRLIYFSYDVKMKEKGDIPEGYSVSREKKERFSLILESASTNQTSMYLCASSFPHNNEQFFGPGTRLTVL.

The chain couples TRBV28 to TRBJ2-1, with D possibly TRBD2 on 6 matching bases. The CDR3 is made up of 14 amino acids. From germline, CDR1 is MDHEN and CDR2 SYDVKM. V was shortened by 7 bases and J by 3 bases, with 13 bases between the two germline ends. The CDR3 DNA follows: TGTGCCAGCATCGCCGGGAGTCTCTACAATGAGCAGTTCTTC. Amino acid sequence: CASIAGSLYNEQFF.

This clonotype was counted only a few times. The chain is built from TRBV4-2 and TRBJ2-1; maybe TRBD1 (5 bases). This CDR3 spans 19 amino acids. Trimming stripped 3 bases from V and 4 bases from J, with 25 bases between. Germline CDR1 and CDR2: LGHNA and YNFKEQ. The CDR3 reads CASSHMGPYGLGLYNEQFF. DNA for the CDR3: TGTGCCAGCAGCCATATGGGGCCTTATGGCCTGGGGCTATACAATGAGCAGTTCTTC.

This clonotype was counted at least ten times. CDR3 bases: TGCGCCAGCAGCTTGGAGCCCTACGAGCAGTACTTC. This translates into CASSLEPYEQYF. V and J are TRBV5-1 and TRBJ2-7; D unresolved. With 0 bases removed from V and 2 bases from J, the gap between germline ends came to 3 bases. The V gene's germline CDR1 is SGHRS and CDR2 YFSETQ. This CDR3 contains 12 residues.

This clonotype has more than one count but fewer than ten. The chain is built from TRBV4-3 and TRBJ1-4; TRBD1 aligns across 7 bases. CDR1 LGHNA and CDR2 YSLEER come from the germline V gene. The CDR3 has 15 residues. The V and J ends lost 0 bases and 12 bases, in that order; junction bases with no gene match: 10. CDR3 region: CASSQDRGTVDQLFF. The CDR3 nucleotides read TGCGCCAGCAGCCAAGATAGGGGGACAGTTGATCAACTGTTTTTT.